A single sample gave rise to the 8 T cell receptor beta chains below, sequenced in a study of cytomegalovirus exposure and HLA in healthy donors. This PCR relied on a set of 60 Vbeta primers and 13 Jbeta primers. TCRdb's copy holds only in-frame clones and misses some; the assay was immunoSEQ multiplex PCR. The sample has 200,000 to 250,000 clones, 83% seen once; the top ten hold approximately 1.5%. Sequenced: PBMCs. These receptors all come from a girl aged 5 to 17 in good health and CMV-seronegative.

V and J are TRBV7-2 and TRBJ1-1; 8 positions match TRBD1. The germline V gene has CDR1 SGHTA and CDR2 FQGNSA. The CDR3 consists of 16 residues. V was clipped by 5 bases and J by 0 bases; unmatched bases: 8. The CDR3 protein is CASSRTGSVLNTEAFF. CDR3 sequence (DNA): TGTGCCAGCAGCCGGACAGGGAGTGTCTTGAACACTGAAGCTTTCTTT.

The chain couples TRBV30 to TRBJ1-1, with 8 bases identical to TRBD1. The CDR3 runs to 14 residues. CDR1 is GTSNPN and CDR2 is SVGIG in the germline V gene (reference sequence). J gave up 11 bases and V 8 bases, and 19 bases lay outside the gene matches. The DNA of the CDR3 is TGTGCCCGTAATAGACAGGGGTTCGTGCCGAAGGCTTTCTTT. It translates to CARNRQGFVPKAFF.

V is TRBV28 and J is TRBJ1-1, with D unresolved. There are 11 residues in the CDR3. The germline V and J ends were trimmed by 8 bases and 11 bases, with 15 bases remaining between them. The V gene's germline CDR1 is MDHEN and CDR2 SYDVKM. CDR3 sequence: CASGRAEWAFF. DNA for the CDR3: TGTGCCAGCGGGCGGGCAGAATGGGCTTTCTTT.

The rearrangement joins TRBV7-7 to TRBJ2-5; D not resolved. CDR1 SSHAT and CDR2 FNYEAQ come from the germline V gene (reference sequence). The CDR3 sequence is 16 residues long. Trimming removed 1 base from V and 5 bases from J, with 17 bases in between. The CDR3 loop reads CASSLVRGRRPETQYF. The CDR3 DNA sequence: TGTGCCAGCAGCTTAGTCCGCGGTAGGCGGCCGGAGACCCAGTACTTC.

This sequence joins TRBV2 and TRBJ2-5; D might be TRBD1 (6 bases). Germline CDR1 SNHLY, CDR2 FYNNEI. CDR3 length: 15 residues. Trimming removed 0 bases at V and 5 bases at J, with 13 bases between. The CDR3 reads CASSEATTGFETQYF. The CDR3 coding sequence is TGTGCCAGCAGTGAAGCGACGACAGGTTTTGAGACCCAGTACTTC.

CDR3 nucleotides: TGTGCCAGCAGTTTACATCAGGGAAGGTCCTACGAGCAGTACTTC. Protein sequence: CASSLHQGRSYEQYF. The V and J genes are TRBV28 and TRBJ2-7, with a possible D match to TRBD1 (5 bases). CDR3 length equals 15 residues. Trimming stripped 2 bases from V and 1 base from J, with 12 bases between. CDR1 and CDR2 (germline): MDHEN, SYDVKM.

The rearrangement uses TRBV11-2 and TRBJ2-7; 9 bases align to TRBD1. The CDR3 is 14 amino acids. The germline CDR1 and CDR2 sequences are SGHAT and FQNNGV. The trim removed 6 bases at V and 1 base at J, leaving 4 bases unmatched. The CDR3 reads CASRYRGRSYEQYF. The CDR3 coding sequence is TGTGCCAGCAGGTACAGGGGGCGATCCTACGAGCAGTACTTC.

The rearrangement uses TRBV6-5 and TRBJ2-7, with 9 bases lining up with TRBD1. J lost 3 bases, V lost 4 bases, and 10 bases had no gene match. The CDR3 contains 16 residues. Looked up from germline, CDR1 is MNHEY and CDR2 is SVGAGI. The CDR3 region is CASSSGTGMRSYEQYF. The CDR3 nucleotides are TGTGCCAGCAGTTCCGGGACAGGGATGAGAAGCTACGAGCAGTACTTC.